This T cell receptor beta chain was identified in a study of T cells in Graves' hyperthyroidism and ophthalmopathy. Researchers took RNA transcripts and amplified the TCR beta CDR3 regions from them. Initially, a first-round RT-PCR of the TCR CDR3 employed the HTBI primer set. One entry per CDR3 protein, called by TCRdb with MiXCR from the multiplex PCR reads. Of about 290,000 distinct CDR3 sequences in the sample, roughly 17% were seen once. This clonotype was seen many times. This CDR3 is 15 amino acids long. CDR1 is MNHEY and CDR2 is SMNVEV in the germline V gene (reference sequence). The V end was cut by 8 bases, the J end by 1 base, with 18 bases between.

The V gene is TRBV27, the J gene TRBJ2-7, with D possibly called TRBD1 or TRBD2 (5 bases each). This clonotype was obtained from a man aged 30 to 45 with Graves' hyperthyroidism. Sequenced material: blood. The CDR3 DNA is TGTGCCAGCCGCCCGACTGGGGGTAAATCCTACGAGCAGTACTTC. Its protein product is CASRPTGGKSYEQYF.